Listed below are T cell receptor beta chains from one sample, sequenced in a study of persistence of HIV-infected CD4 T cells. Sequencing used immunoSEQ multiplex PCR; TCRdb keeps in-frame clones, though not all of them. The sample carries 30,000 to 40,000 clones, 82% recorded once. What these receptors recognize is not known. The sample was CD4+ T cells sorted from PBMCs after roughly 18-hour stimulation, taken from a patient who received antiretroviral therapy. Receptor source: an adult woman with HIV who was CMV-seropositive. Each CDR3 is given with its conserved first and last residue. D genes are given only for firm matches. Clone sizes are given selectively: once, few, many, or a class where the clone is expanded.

TGTGCCAGCAGTCCCAGGTCCGATAGCTCCTACGAGCAGTACTTC,CASSPRSDSSYEQYF,TRBJ2-7,-,TRBV6-6,-
TGTGCCAGCAGCAAGTCGATGCTAGGACAGGGGAATACTGAAGCTTTCTTT,CASSKSMLGQGNTEAFF,TRBJ1-1,-,TRBV21-1,-
TGCAGCGCTAAACAGGCCAAAGCTAACTATGGCTACACCTTC,CSAKQAKANYGYTF,TRBJ1-2,-,TRBV29-1,-
TGTGCCAGCAGCAAAGCGCAGGTAACCTATGGCTACACCTTC,CASSKAQVTYGYTF,TRBJ1-2,-,TRBV21-1,-
TGCGCCAGCAGTAGTGAGGGGACTAATGAAAAACTGTTTTTT,CASSSEGTNEKLFF,TRBJ1-4,-,TRBV5-1,-
TGTGCCAGCAGCTTGCGGAGGGGCCTCGACGAGCAGTACTTC,CASSLRRGLDEQYF,TRBJ2-7,-,TRBV5-6,once
TGTGCCAGTAGTAAAGGCGGGACATTGAACACTGAAGCTTTCTTT,CASSKGGTLNTEAFF,TRBJ1-1,-,TRBV19,-
TGCGCCAGCAGCCTAGGCTCCGGCCGAGGCGAAGCTTTCTTT,CASSLGSGRGEAFF,TRBJ1-1,-,TRBV4-3,-
TGTGCCAGCAGCCAAGTTGAGGTGGGCAATGAGCAGTTCTTC,CASSQVEVGNEQFF,TRBJ2-1,-,TRBV3-1/TRBV3-2,once
TGCAGTGCTAAGAGGGCCGATACGCAGTATTTT,CSAKRADTQYF,TRBJ2-3,-,TRBV20-1,-
TGCAGCGTTATTCCGGGACAGGGTCGAGGAAGCACTGAAGCTTTCTTT,CSVIPGQGRGSTEAFF,TRBJ1-1,TRBD1,TRBV29-1,once
TGTGCCAGCGCTCCCCCGTTACGCGGCACTGAAGCTTTCTTT,CASAPPLRGTEAFF,TRBJ1-1,-,TRBV7-9,-
TGCGCCAGCAGCTTGCTGGGACTAGCGAGCACAGATACGCAGTATTTT,CASSLLGLASTDTQYF,TRBJ2-3,TRBD2,TRBV5-1,-
TGTGCTAGTGGGCCAGGGGGCCAGGGTATGAGAGAGACCCAGTACTTC,CASGPGGQGMRETQYF,TRBJ2-5,TRBD1,TRBV12-5,-
TGTGCCAGCAGTTTTCGCGGTGACACCGGGGAGCTGTTTTTT,CASSFRGDTGELFF,TRBJ2-2,-,TRBV2,-
TGTGCCAGCAGCGGAACCCGGGAGGTGTATGGCTACACCTTC,CASSGTREVYGYTF,TRBJ1-2,-,TRBV2,-
TGTGCCAGCAGCTTAGCAGGAGCGGGGGGCTCCTACGAGCAGTACTTC,CASSLAGAGGSYEQYF,TRBJ2-7,TRBD2,TRBV11-1,few